This entry describes one TCR beta chain. No cognate antigen has been identified for it. Within one base of it there is no much larger clone, and no base qualities were kept. TCR beta CDR3 regions were sequenced from DNA using the immunoSEQ Assay. Concerning the study's data processing: To compute T cell density, TCR beta template counts were normalized to usable DNA, which was estimated by amplifying housekeeping genes. Richness was estimated using the preseqR package, with extrapolation to 400,000 templates for PBMC samples and to 120,000 templates for tissue samples. Clonality was taken to be one minus Pielou's evenness. Tissue-enriched TCRs were identified by differential abundance testing using productive amino-acid clonotypes, minimum total count 5 and alpha 0.1. The Jaccard Index and the Morisita Overlap Index were used to measure how much the repertoires overlapped between compartments. TCR beta CDR3s were clustered by GLIPH together with public tetramer-defined viral CDR3s, and at least three viral sequences plus V-gene enrichment were required for viral motifs. Here the immuneACCESS table is served through TCRdb, limited to in-frame sequences with V and J called. Missing clones are a known gap in these copies; in checked studies unresolved V genes cover under half, and the rest lacks a known reason. V and J calls and clone size follow that table, whereas D and trimming were derived from the DNA. The sample table shows 1,500 to 2,000 clones, and about a fifth are seen once. 10% of the sample is in the top ten clones.

The CDR3 numbers 16 residues from cysteine through phenylalanine. Only CDR3 DNA is held: 48 bases, read in frame from base 1. According to the germline V gene, CDR1 reads MDHEN and CDR2 reads SYDVKM. A distance of 17 bases separates the germline ends of V and J, which lose 6 bases and 5 bases respectively. These data originate in a study of T cells in localized non-small cell lung cancer (dated by TCRdb to the early 2020s). The study in broad terms: T cell repertoires of about 240 early-stage NSCLC patients were analyzed, with tumors being compared against uninvolved tumor-adjacent lungs. All 236 NSCLC patients in the cohort were treatment-naive and had localized lung tumors that were resected. A mean age of around 66 years was recorded for the NSCLC patients, of whom more than 120 were male and more than 85 were female.

Broad study findings and their caveats: Uninvolved tumor-adjacent lung showed the highest T cell clonality, higher than tumor, which suggests more focused antigenic responses in the uninvolved tumor-adjacent lung. Longer overall survival was associated with higher T cell density in blood, whereas shorter survival was associated with higher clonality in adjacent lung. Multi-region tumor sequencing was not performed, so intratumor heterogeneity could not be excluded. A median of 57 of the top 100 tumor clones were detected in paired uninvolved adjacent lung, and 28 of these tumor clones were also found among the top 100 clones of the paired uninvolved adjacent lung. Because the study design was exploratory, TCR variables were selected using unadjusted p-values without false-discovery rate correction.

At diagnosis, tumor, uninvolved tumor-adjacent lung and peripheral blood were collected and then preserved as a mix of FFPE and fresh-frozen material. The source was lung tumor tissue, collected before any cancer treatment. The chain is made from TRBV28 and TRBJ1-6; matching of 6 bases hints at TRBD1 as the D gene. The receptor's source is a male donor aged 60 or over with stage I lung adenocarcinoma. The bases read TGTGCCAGCAGCCAAACACAGGGATGGAATAATTCACCCCTCCACTTT. It encodes CASSQTQGWNNSPLHF.